This TCR beta chain derives from a study of cytomegalovirus exposure and HLA in healthy donors. This CDR3 has 12 amino acids. Germline lookup yields CDR1 SGHNT and CDR2 YYREEE (reference sequence). With 4 bases clipped from V and 8 bases from J, the junction kept 4 bases outside the gene matches. For this clone: Antigen specificity is unknown.

Findings of the study overall: Later analysis associated a missense DCLRE1C variant with TCR beta V- and J-gene trimming.

The PCR employed 60 Vbeta primers together with 13 Jbeta primers. Assay used: immunoSEQ multiplex PCR; TCRdb lists only in-frame clones, some missing. The sample records about 120,000 clones, 65% to 80% being singletons. The origin of this receptor is a woman aged 40 to 50 in good health and CMV-seropositive. Sequencing was carried out using PBMCs. The chain combines TRBV5-4 with TRBJ1-1, with 8 bases lining up with TRBD1. CDR3 in amino acids: CASSPRQGEAFF. The CDR3 DNA sequence: TGTGCCAGCAGCCCCAGACAGGGGGAAGCTTTCTTT.